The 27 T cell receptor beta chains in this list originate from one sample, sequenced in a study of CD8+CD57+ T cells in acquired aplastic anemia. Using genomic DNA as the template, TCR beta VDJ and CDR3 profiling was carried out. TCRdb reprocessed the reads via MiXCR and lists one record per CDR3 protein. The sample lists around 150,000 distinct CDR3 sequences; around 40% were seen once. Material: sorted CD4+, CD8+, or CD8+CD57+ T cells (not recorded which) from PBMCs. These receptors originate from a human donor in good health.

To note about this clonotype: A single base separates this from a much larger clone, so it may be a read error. CDR3 sequence (DNA): TGTGCCAGCAGTCGGGCGGGGGCCCGCACAGATACGCGGTATTTT. Translated: CASSRAGARTDTRYF. The rearrangement joins TRBV4-2 to TRBJ2-3, with D perhaps TRBD2 (7 bases). There are 15 residues in the CDR3. CDR1 is LGHNA and CDR2 is YNFKEQ in the germline V gene.

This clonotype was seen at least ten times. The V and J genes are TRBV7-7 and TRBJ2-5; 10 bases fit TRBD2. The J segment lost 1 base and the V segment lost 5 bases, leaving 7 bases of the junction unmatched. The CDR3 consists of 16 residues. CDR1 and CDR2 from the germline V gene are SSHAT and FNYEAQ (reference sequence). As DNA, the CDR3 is TGTGCCAGCAGCACCGGGACTAGCGTCTTCCAAGAGACCCAGTACTTC. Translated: CASSTGTSVFQETQYF.

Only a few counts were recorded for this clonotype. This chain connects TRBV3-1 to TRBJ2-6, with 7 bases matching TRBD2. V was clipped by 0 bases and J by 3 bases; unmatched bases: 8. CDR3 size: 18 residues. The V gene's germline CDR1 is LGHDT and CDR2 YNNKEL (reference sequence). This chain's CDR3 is CASSQEGLAVGGANVLTF. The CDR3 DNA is TGTGCCAGCAGCCAAGAAGGGCTAGCGGTGGGTGGGGCCAACGTCCTGACTTTC.

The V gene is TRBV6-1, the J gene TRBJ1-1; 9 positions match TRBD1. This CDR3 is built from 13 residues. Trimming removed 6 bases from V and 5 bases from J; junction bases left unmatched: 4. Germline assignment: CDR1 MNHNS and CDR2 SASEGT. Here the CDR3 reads CASRKTGGTEAFF. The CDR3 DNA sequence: TGTGCCAGCAGAAAGACAGGGGGGACTGAAGCTTTCTTT.

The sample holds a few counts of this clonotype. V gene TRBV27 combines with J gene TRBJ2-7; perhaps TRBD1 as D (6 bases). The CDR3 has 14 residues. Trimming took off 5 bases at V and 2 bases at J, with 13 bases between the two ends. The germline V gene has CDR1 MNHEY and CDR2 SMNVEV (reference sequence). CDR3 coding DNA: TGTGCCAGCAGTCCCTGGACAGCAACCTACGAGCAGTACTTC. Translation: CASSPWTATYEQYF.

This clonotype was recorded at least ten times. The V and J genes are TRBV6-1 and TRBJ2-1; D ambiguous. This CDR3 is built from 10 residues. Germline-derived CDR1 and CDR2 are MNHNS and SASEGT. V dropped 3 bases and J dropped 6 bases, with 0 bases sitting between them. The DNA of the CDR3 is TGTGCCAGCAGTGACAATGAGCAGTTCTTC. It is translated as CASSDNEQFF.

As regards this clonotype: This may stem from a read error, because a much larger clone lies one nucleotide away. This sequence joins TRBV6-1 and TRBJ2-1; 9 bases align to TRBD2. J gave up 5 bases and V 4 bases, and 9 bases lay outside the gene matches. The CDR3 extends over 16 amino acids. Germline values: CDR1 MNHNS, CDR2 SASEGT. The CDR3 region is CASSGPWGGRDNEQFF. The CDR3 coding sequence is TGTGCCAGCAGTGGCCCTTGGGGCGGGAGGGACAATGAGCAGTTCTTC.

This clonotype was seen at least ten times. The CDR3 reads CASSSDSREPQHF. The CDR3 nucleotides read TGTGCCAGCAGCTCGGATTCCAGGGAGCCCCAGCATTTT. V usage is TRBV5-4 and J usage is TRBJ1-5; tentative D call: TRBD1 (5 bases). This CDR3 spans 13 amino acids. The V end lost 3 bases, the J end lost 8 bases, and 12 bases lay between the germline ends. The germline V gene has CDR1 SGHNT and CDR2 YYREEE (reference sequence).

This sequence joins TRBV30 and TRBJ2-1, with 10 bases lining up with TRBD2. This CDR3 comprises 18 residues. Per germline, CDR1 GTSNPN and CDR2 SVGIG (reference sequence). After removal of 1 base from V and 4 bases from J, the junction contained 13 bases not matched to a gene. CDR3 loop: CAWSAKIGTSAQYNEQFF. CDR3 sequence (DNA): TGTGCCTGGAGTGCAAAAATAGGGACTAGCGCCCAATACAATGAGCAGTTCTTC.

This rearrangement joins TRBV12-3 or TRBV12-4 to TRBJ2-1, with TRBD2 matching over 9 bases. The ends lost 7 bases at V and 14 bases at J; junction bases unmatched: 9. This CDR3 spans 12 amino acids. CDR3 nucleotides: TGTGCCAGCACCCCGGCGGGGGGGCTAAAGTTCTTC. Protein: CASTPAGGLKFF.

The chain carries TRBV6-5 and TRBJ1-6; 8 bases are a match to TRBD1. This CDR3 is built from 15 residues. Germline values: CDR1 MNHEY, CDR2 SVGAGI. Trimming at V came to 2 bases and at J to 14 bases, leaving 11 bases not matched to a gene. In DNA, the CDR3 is TGTGCCAGCAGTTACGGGCGTACAGGGGGATCGGCCCTCCACTTT. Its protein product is CASSYGRTGGSALHF.

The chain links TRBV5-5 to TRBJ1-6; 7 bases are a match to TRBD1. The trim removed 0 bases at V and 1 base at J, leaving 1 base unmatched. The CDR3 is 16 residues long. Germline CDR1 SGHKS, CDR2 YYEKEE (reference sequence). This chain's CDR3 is CASSLDRGSYNSPLHF. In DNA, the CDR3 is TGTGCCAGCAGCTTGGACAGGGGATCCTATAATTCACCCCTCCACTTT.

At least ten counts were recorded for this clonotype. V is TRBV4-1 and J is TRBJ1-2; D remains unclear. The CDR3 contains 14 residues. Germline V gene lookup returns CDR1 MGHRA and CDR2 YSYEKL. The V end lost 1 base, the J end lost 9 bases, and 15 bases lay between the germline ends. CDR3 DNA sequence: TGCGCCAGCAGCCAAGTCAGTAGGGAGTCTAGCTACACCTTC. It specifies CASSQVSRESSYTF.

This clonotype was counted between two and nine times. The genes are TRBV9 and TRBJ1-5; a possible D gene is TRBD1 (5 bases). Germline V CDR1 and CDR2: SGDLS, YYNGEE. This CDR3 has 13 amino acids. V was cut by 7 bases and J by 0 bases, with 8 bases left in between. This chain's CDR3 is CASGGVSNQPQHF. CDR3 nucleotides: TGTGCCAGCGGGGGGGTTAGCAATCAGCCCCAGCATTTT.

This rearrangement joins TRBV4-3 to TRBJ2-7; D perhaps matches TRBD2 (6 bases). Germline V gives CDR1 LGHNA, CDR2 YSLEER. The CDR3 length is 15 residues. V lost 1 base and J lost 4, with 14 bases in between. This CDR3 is CASSQVIGAGYEQYF. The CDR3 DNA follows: TGCGCCAGCAGCCAAGTGATTGGGGCGGGGTACGAGCAGTACTTC.

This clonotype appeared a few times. Written as DNA, the CDR3 is TGTGCCAGCAGCATAAAGACAGGAGCAGAGACCCAGTACTTC. Amino acids: CASSIKTGAETQYF. The chain recombines TRBV7-2 with TRBJ2-5, with TRBD1 as a possible D gene (6 bases). The CDR3 totals 14 residues. Germline CDR1 reads SGHTA; CDR2 reads FQGNSA. V was clipped by 5 bases and J by 4 bases, with 14 bases between them.

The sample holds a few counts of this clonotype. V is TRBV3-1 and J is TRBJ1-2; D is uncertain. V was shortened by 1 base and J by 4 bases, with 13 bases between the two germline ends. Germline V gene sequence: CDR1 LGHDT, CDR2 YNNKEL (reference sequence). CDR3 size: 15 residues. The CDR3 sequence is CASSQGGGWVYGYTF. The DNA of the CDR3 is TGTGCCAGCAGCCAAGGGGGAGGGTGGGTCTATGGCTACACCTTC.

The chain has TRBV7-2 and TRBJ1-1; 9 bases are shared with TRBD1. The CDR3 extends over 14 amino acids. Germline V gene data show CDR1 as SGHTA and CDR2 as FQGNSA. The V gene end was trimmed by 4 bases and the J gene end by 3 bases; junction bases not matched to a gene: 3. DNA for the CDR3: TGTGCCAGCAGCTGGAGGGACAGGGACACTGAAGCTTTCTTT. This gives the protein CASSWRDRDTEAFF.

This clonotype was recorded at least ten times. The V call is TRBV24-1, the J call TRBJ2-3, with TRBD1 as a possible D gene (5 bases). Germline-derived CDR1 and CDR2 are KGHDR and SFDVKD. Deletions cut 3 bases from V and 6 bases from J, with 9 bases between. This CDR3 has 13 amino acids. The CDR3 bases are TGTGCCACCAGTGATGGGGCCTCTGATACGCAGTATTTT. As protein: CATSDGASDTQYF.

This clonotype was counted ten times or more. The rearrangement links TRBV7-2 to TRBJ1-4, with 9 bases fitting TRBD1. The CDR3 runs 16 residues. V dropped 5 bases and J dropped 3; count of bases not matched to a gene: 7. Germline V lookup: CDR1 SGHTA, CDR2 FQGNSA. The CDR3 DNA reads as TGTGCCAGCAGCCCCCAGGGGACAGGGTCTAATGAAAAACTGTTTTTT. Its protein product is CASSPQGTGSNEKLFF.

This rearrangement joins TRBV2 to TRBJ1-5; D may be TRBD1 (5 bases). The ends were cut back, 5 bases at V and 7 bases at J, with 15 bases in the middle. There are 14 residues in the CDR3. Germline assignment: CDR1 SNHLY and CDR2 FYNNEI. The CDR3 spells CASSFGGIRQPQHF. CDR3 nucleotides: TGTGCCAGCAGTTTTGGGGGAATCCGGCAGCCCCAGCATTTT.

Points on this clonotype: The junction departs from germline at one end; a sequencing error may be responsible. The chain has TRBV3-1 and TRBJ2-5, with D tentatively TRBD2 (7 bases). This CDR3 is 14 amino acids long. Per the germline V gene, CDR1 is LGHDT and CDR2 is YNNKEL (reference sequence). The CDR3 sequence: CASGQGRGQETQYF. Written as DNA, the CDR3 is TGTGCCAGCGGCCAAGGGAGGGGGCAAGAGACCCAGTACTTC.

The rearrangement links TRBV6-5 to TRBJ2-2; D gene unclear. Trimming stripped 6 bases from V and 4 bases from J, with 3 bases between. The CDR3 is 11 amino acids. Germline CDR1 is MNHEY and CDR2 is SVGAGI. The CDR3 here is CASRSTGELFF. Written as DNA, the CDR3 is TGTGCCAGCAGGTCCACCGGGGAGCTGTTTTTT.

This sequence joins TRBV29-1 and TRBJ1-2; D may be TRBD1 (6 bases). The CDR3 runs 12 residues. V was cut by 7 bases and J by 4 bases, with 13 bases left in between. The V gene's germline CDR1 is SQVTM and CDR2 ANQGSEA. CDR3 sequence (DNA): TGCAGCGGGACAGACAACCTCTATGGCTACACCTTC. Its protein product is CSGTDNLYGYTF.

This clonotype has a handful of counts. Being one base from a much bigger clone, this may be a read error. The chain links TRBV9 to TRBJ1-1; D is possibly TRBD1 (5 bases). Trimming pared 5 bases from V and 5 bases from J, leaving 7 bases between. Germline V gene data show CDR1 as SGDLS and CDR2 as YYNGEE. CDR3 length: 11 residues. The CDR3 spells CASSRGTEAFF. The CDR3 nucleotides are TGTGCCAGCAGTCGGGGGACTGAAGCTTTCTTT.

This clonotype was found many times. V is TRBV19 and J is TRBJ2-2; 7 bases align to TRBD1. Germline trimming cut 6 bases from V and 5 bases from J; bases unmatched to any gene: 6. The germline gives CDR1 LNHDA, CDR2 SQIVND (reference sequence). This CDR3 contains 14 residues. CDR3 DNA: TGTGCCAGTAGGGTTCAACAGGGGACCGGGGAGCTGTTTTTT. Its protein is CASRVQQGTGELFF.

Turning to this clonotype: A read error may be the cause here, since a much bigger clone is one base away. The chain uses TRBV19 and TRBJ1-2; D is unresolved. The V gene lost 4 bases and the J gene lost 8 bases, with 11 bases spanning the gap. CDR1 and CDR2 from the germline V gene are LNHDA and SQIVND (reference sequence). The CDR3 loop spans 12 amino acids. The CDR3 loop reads CASSSGMAGYTF. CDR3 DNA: TGTGCCAGTAGTAGCGGTATGGCGGGCTACACCTTC.